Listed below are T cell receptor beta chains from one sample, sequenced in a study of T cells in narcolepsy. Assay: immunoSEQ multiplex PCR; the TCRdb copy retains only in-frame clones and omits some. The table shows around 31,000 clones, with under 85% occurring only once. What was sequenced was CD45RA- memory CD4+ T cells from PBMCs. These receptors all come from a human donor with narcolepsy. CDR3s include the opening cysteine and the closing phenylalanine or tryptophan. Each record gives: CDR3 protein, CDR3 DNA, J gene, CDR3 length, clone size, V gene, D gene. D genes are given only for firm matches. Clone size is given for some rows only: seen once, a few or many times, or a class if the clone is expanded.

CDR3aa: CASSEADGYTF; CDR3nt: TGTGCCAGCAGTGAAGCCGATGGCTACACCTTC; j_gene: TRBJ1-2; len: 11; abundance: -; v_gene: TRBV6-1; d_gene: -
CDR3aa: CASSSQGLNTEAFF; CDR3nt: TGTGCCAGCAGTTCGCAGGGGCTGAACACTGAAGCTTTCTTT; j_gene: TRBJ1-1; len: 14; abundance: few; v_gene: TRBV6-5; d_gene: -
CDR3aa: CASSIRQGRIDQPQHF; CDR3nt: TGTGCCAGTAGTATCCGACAGGGTCGAATAGATCAGCCCCAGCATTTT; j_gene: TRBJ1-5; len: 16; abundance: -; v_gene: TRBV19; d_gene: TRBD1
CDR3aa: CAWSTSTDTQYF; CDR3nt: TGTGCCTGGAGTACAAGCACAGATACGCAGTATTTT; j_gene: TRBJ2-3; len: 12; abundance: -; v_gene: TRBV30; d_gene: -
CDR3aa: CASSSSGSLNEKLFF; CDR3nt: TGTGCCAGTAGTAGCTCCGGGTCGTTGAATGAAAAACTGTTTTTT; j_gene: TRBJ1-4; len: 15; abundance: -; v_gene: TRBV19; d_gene: -
CDR3aa: CSVEEGGKTQYF; CDR3nt: TGCAGCGTTGAAGAAGGGGGTAAGACCCAGTACTTC; j_gene: TRBJ2-5; len: 12; abundance: -; v_gene: TRBV29-1; d_gene: -
CDR3aa: CASSLYSSTETQYF; CDR3nt: TGTGCCAGCAGCTTGTACAGCAGTACTGAGACCCAGTACTTC; j_gene: TRBJ2-5; len: 14; abundance: -; v_gene: TRBV5-4; d_gene: -
CDR3aa: CAISEVQGGDQPQHF; CDR3nt: TGTGCCATCAGTGAGGTACAGGGAGGGGATCAGCCCCAGCATTTT; j_gene: TRBJ1-5; len: 15; abundance: -; v_gene: TRBV10-3; d_gene: -
CDR3aa: CASSGLAGLYEQYF; CDR3nt: TGTGCCAGCTCCGGACTAGCGGGCCTCTACGAGCAGTACTTC; j_gene: TRBJ2-7; len: 14; abundance: -; v_gene: TRBV6-1; d_gene: TRBD2
CDR3aa: CASSWEGRGTDTQYF; CDR3nt: TGTGCCAGCAGCTGGGAGGGCAGGGGCACAGATACGCAGTATTTT; j_gene: TRBJ2-3; len: 15; abundance: -; v_gene: TRBV5-5; d_gene: TRBD2
CDR3aa: CASSPNTGNTIYF; CDR3nt: TGTGCCAGCAGCCCAAATACTGGAAACACCATATATTTT; j_gene: TRBJ1-3; len: 13; abundance: -; v_gene: TRBV7-2; d_gene: -
CDR3aa: CASRWDRSSYEQYF; CDR3nt: TGTGCCAGCCGTTGGGACAGGAGCTCCTACGAGCAGTACTTC; j_gene: TRBJ2-7; len: 14; abundance: -; v_gene: TRBV6-1; d_gene: TRBD1
CDR3aa: CASSLELGSNQPQHF; CDR3nt: TGCGCCAGCAGCTTGGAGTTGGGGAGCAATCAGCCCCAGCATTTT; j_gene: TRBJ1-5; len: 15; abundance: -; v_gene: TRBV5-1; d_gene: -
CDR3aa: CASDRGPSPQYF; CDR3nt: TGTGCCAGTGACAGGGGTCCGAGTCCCCAGTACTTC; j_gene: TRBJ2-5; len: 12; abundance: -; v_gene: TRBV6-6; d_gene: TRBD1
CDR3aa: CASGTPGQGIYGYTF; CDR3nt: TGCGCCAGTGGGACTCCAGGGCAGGGCATCTATGGCTACACCTTC; j_gene: TRBJ1-2; len: 15; abundance: -; v_gene: TRBV5-1; d_gene: -
CDR3aa: CASSQFTGPGYTF; CDR3nt: TGTGCCAGCAGCCAATTCACAGGGCCTGGCTACACCTTC; j_gene: TRBJ1-2; len: 13; abundance: -; v_gene: TRBV16; d_gene: -
CDR3aa: CASRRGGIDTQYF; CDR3nt: TGTGCCAGCAGAAGGGGTGGGATAGATACGCAGTATTTT; j_gene: TRBJ2-3; len: 13; abundance: -; v_gene: TRBV28; d_gene: -
CDR3aa: CASRSRGLGGYTF; CDR3nt: TGTGCCAGCCGTTCTCGCGGCCTGGGAGGCTACACCTTC; j_gene: TRBJ1-2; len: 13; abundance: -; v_gene: TRBV6-5; d_gene: -
CDR3aa: CASSDSAAYNEQFF; CDR3nt: TGTGCCAGCAGTGATTCGGCGGCTTACAATGAGCAGTTCTTC; j_gene: TRBJ2-1; len: 14; abundance: -; v_gene: TRBV6-4; d_gene: -
CDR3aa: CASSPGTGNQPQHF; CDR3nt: TGTGCCAGCAGCCCCGGGACGGGGAATCAGCCCCAGCATTTT; j_gene: TRBJ1-5; len: 14; abundance: -; v_gene: TRBV7-9; d_gene: -
CDR3aa: CSAGLGDTQYF; CDR3nt: TGCAGTGCTGGACTAGGAGATACGCAGTATTTT; j_gene: TRBJ2-3; len: 11; abundance: -; v_gene: TRBV20-1; d_gene: TRBD2
CDR3aa: CASTDRVSSPLHF; CDR3nt: TGTGCCAGCACCGACAGGGTATCTTCACCCCTCCACTTT; j_gene: TRBJ1-6; len: 13; abundance: -; v_gene: TRBV6-1; d_gene: TRBD1
CDR3aa: CASSLPGQGANYGYTF; CDR3nt: TGTGCCAGCAGCTTGCCGGGACAGGGTGCTAACTATGGCTACACCTTC; j_gene: TRBJ1-2; len: 16; abundance: once; v_gene: TRBV5-4; d_gene: TRBD1
CDR3aa: CASVGGAPGGATEAFF; CDR3nt: TGTGCCAGCGTTGGGGGGGCGCCGGGTGGTGCGACTGAAGCTTTCTTT; j_gene: TRBJ1-1; len: 16; abundance: -; v_gene: TRBV7-6; d_gene: -